Listed below are T cell receptor beta chains from one sample, sequenced in a study of T cells in localized non-small cell lung cancer. Profiling relied on immunoSEQ multiplex PCR, and the TCRdb table lists in-frame clones only, not all of them. The sample has under 65,000 clones; around 90% are singletons. This sample comprised peripheral blood, obtained before any cancer treatment. Receptors were obtained from a man aged 40-75 years with stage I squamous cell lung carcinoma. Each CDR3 is given with its conserved first and last residue. The D gene is left open where the match is weak. Clone size is shown for a subset of rows, as once, few, many or a class of expanded clone.

d_gene: TRBD1; v_gene: TRBV7-9; j_gene: TRBJ1-3; abundance: .; CDR3nt: TGTGCCAGCAGCTTAGCGTCGTGGTGGGACAGTCTTGGAAACACCATATATTTT; CDR3aa: CASSLASWWDSLGNTIYF
d_gene: .; v_gene: TRBV13; j_gene: TRBJ2-7; abundance: .; CDR3nt: TGTGCCAGCAGCCCCCTGGGGGGCTACGAGCAGTACTTC; CDR3aa: CASSPLGGYEQYF
d_gene: TRBD2; v_gene: TRBV7-9; j_gene: TRBJ2-1; abundance: once; CDR3nt: TGTGCCAGCAGCCCTCCTAGCGGTCTCGGGGATGAGCAGTTCTTC; CDR3aa: CASSPPSGLGDEQFF
d_gene: TRBD2; v_gene: TRBV4-1; j_gene: TRBJ2-3; abundance: once; CDR3nt: TGCGCCAGCAGCCAAGATCAGGTAGCGGGAGTACAGAATACGCAGTATTTT; CDR3aa: CASSQDQVAGVQNTQYF
d_gene: .; v_gene: TRBV7-2; j_gene: TRBJ2-5; abundance: .; CDR3nt: TGTGCCAGCAGCCCTACCGACAGGAGGGGCAAAGAGACCCAGTACTTC; CDR3aa: CASSPTDRRGKETQYF
d_gene: TRBD1; v_gene: TRBV5-1; j_gene: TRBJ2-2; abundance: .; CDR3nt: TGCGCCAGCAGCTTGGCGGGACAGGGAACCGGGGAGCTGTTTTTT; CDR3aa: CASSLAGQGTGELFF
d_gene: .; v_gene: TRBV6-6; j_gene: TRBJ1-5; abundance: .; CDR3nt: TGTGCCAGCAGTTACGCCGATCAGCCCCAGCATTTT; CDR3aa: CASSYADQPQHF
d_gene: .; v_gene: TRBV19; j_gene: TRBJ2-3; abundance: .; CDR3nt: TGTGCCAGTAGTATTATAGCAGGCTACACAGATACGCAGTATTTT; CDR3aa: CASSIIAGYTDTQYF
d_gene: .; v_gene: TRBV2; j_gene: TRBJ1-6; abundance: .; CDR3nt: TGTGCCAGCAGTGTGGGTTACAATTCACCCCTCCACTTT; CDR3aa: CASSVGYNSPLHF
d_gene: TRBD2; v_gene: TRBV27; j_gene: TRBJ2-1; abundance: .; CDR3nt: TGTGCCAGCAGTCGACTAGCGCCCTACAATGAGCAGTTCTTC; CDR3aa: CASSRLAPYNEQFF
d_gene: .; v_gene: TRBV18; j_gene: TRBJ2-7; abundance: .; CDR3nt: TGTGCCAGCTCACCTCCCGACAGCTCCTACGAGCAGTACTTC; CDR3aa: CASSPPDSSYEQYF
d_gene: TRBD2; v_gene: TRBV18; j_gene: TRBJ2-1; abundance: .; CDR3nt: TGTGCCAGCTCCGTGGGACTAGGAGGCGATGAGCAGTTCTTC; CDR3aa: CASSVGLGGDEQFF
d_gene: TRBD2; v_gene: TRBV18; j_gene: TRBJ2-7; abundance: .; CDR3nt: TGTGCCAGCTCACCAGAACTAGCGAGCGAGCAGTACTTC; CDR3aa: CASSPELASEQYF
d_gene: .; v_gene: TRBV11-3; j_gene: TRBJ2-1; abundance: .; CDR3nt: TGTGCCAGCAGCCCCCGCGGACAGACCAATGAGCAGTTCTTC; CDR3aa: CASSPRGQTNEQFF
d_gene: TRBD2; v_gene: TRBV27; j_gene: TRBJ2-2; abundance: .; CDR3nt: TGTGCCAGTTCACCGGGACTAGCGGCGAACACCGGGGAGCTGTTTTTT; CDR3aa: CASSPGLAANTGELFF
d_gene: TRBD2; v_gene: TRBV5-4; j_gene: TRBJ2-7; abundance: medium-sized; CDR3nt: TGTGCCAGCAGCCCAACAGATTCAGCGGGGACCTACGAGCAGTACTTC; CDR3aa: CASSPTDSAGTYEQYF
d_gene: .; v_gene: TRBV6-5; j_gene: TRBJ2-5; abundance: .; CDR3nt: TGTGCCAGCAGTGAACCCGCGACGGAGACCCAGTACTTC; CDR3aa: CASSEPATETQYF
d_gene: .; v_gene: TRBV11-3; j_gene: TRBJ2-1; abundance: .; CDR3nt: TGTGCCAGCAGCGCGGACTCCCACTACAATGAGCAGTTCTTC; CDR3aa: CASSADSHYNEQFF
d_gene: TRBD1; v_gene: TRBV18; j_gene: TRBJ2-1; abundance: .; CDR3nt: TGTGCCAGCTCACAGGCACCGGGACAGCAAAACGAGCAGTTCTTC; CDR3aa: CASSQAPGQQNEQFF
d_gene: .; v_gene: TRBV7-9; j_gene: TRBJ2-7; abundance: few; CDR3nt: TGTGCCAGCAGCCCCTGGACTGACTACGAGCAGTACTTC; CDR3aa: CASSPWTDYEQYF
d_gene: .; v_gene: TRBV7-3; j_gene: TRBJ2-3; abundance: .; CDR3nt: TGTGCCAGCAGCCGCGGGGGCACAGATACGCAGTATTTT; CDR3aa: CASSRGGTDTQYF
d_gene: .; v_gene: TRBV28; j_gene: TRBJ1-5; abundance: .; CDR3nt: TGTGCCAGCAGTTTCCAGGGTAGTAGCAATCAGCCCCAGCATTTT; CDR3aa: CASSFQGSSNQPQHF
d_gene: TRBD2; v_gene: TRBV30; j_gene: TRBJ2-2; abundance: .; CDR3nt: TGTGCCTGGAATGCGGGAGCGAACACCGGGGAGCTGTTTTTT; CDR3aa: CAWNAGANTGELFF
d_gene: .; v_gene: TRBV21-1; j_gene: TRBJ2-7; abundance: .; CDR3nt: TGTGCCAGCGCTCGGACAGGGCGGGACGAGCAGTACTTC; CDR3aa: CASARTGRDEQYF
d_gene: .; v_gene: TRBV7-2; j_gene: TRBJ2-1; abundance: .; CDR3nt: TGTGCCAGCAGACGTGGGGCTAGCTCCTACAATGAGCAGTTCTTC; CDR3aa: CASRRGASSYNEQFF
d_gene: TRBD1; v_gene: TRBV29-1; j_gene: TRBJ1-5; abundance: .; CDR3nt: TGCAGCGTTGGGGACAGCGATCAGCCCCAGCATTTT; CDR3aa: CSVGDSDQPQHF
d_gene: .; v_gene: TRBV10-3; j_gene: TRBJ2-3; abundance: medium-sized; CDR3nt: TGTGCCATCAGTGAAGGGGACCTCTCAGATACGCAGTATTTT; CDR3aa: CAISEGDLSDTQYF
d_gene: .; v_gene: TRBV27; j_gene: TRBJ1-1; abundance: few; CDR3nt: TGTGCCAGCAGTTTAAGTTCGGTGGTCTGGGATGACTCTAAAGGACTGAACACTGAAGCTTTCTTT; CDR3aa: CASSLSSVVWDDSKGLNTEAFF
d_gene: .; v_gene: TRBV30; j_gene: TRBJ2-5; abundance: .; CDR3nt: TGTGCCTGGAGTGGAAGAGAGACCCAGTACTTC; CDR3aa: CAWSGRETQYF
d_gene: .; v_gene: TRBV5-1; j_gene: TRBJ1-3; abundance: .; CDR3nt: TGCGCCAGCAGCTTACGACTTGGAAACACCATATATTTT; CDR3aa: CASSLRLGNTIYF
d_gene: .; v_gene: TRBV5-4; j_gene: TRBJ2-2; abundance: .; CDR3nt: TGTGCCAGCAGTTCTGCTAAGACAGGCGACACCGGGGAGCTGTTTTTT; CDR3aa: CASSSAKTGDTGELFF
d_gene: .; v_gene: TRBV7-2; j_gene: TRBJ2-5; abundance: .; CDR3nt: TGTGCCAGCAGCTCCTGGGACATTGGAGAGACCCAGTACTTC; CDR3aa: CASSSWDIGETQYF
d_gene: .; v_gene: TRBV28; j_gene: TRBJ1-5; abundance: .; CDR3nt: TGTGCCAGCAGTTTATCCGCGGGTAGTCAAAATCAGCCCCAGCATTTT; CDR3aa: CASSLSAGSQNQPQHF
d_gene: TRBD2; v_gene: TRBV2; j_gene: TRBJ2-7; abundance: few; CDR3nt: TGTGCCAGCAGTGATTACCCGGGACTAGCCTACGAGCAGTACTTC; CDR3aa: CASSDYPGLAYEQYF
d_gene: TRBD1; v_gene: TRBV7-2; j_gene: TRBJ2-7; abundance: .; CDR3nt: TGTGCCAGCAGCCCCACGGGACAGTATACGAGGGAGCAGTACTTC; CDR3aa: CASSPTGQYTREQYF
d_gene: .; v_gene: TRBV5-1; j_gene: TRBJ2-1; abundance: .; CDR3nt: TGCGCCAGCAGCTTGGCCCCGGGCGGGTACTCCTACAATGAGCAGTTCTTC; CDR3aa: CASSLAPGGYSYNEQFF
d_gene: .; v_gene: TRBV7-9; j_gene: TRBJ2-5; abundance: once; CDR3nt: TGTGCCAGCAGCTTGGAGGGGAGAGAGACCCAGTACTTC; CDR3aa: CASSLEGRETQYF
d_gene: .; v_gene: TRBV27; j_gene: TRBJ2-2; abundance: .; CDR3nt: TGTGCCAGCAGCTCACCGAGTAGGGACACCGGGGAGCTGTTTTTT; CDR3aa: CASSSPSRDTGELFF
d_gene: .; v_gene: TRBV7-6; j_gene: TRBJ1-6; abundance: .; CDR3nt: TGTGCCAGCAGCCCGATTACCGGGTGGGATTCACCCCTCCACTTT; CDR3aa: CASSPITGWDSPLHF
d_gene: TRBD2; v_gene: TRBV5-1; j_gene: TRBJ2-1; abundance: .; CDR3nt: TGCGCCAGCAGCCTGACTAGCGGGAGGATCGATGAGCAGTTCTTC; CDR3aa: CASSLTSGRIDEQFF
d_gene: .; v_gene: TRBV10-3; j_gene: TRBJ1-2; abundance: .; CDR3nt: TGTGCCATCAGCGTGACAGGTCCGGACTATGGCTACACCTTC; CDR3aa: CAISVTGPDYGYTF
d_gene: TRBD2; v_gene: TRBV7-2; j_gene: TRBJ2-3; abundance: .; CDR3nt: TGTGCCAGCAGCTCCAGCGGGGCGTCGGATACGCAGTATTTT; CDR3aa: CASSSSGASDTQYF
d_gene: TRBD1; v_gene: TRBV7-9; j_gene: TRBJ1-2; abundance: few; CDR3nt: TGTGCCAGCAGTTCGGGGACAGTCTATGGCTACACCTTC; CDR3aa: CASSSGTVYGYTF
d_gene: .; v_gene: TRBV6-1; j_gene: TRBJ2-1; abundance: .; CDR3nt: TGTGCCAGCATTTTTGGCGCTAGGGCGTATGAGCAGTTCTTC; CDR3aa: CASIFGARAYEQFF
d_gene: TRBD2; v_gene: TRBV10-3; j_gene: TRBJ2-5; abundance: once; CDR3nt: TGTGCCATCAGTGCCCGGAGGACTAGCGGGAGGGAGGGTACGGAGACCCAGTACTTC; CDR3aa: CAISARRTSGREGTETQYF
d_gene: TRBD2; v_gene: TRBV18; j_gene: TRBJ2-7; abundance: .; CDR3nt: TGTGCCAGCTCAATTAGCGGGACAACCTACGAGCAGTACTTC; CDR3aa: CASSISGTTYEQYF
d_gene: .; v_gene: TRBV6-5; j_gene: TRBJ1-1; abundance: .; CDR3nt: TGTGCCAGCAGTTACTCCCCGGGGGAGGGGTGGACTGAAGCTTTCTTT; CDR3aa: CASSYSPGEGWTEAFF
d_gene: .; v_gene: TRBV6-5; j_gene: TRBJ2-3; abundance: .; CDR3nt: TGTGCCAGCAGTTACTCGAGACGGGTGGGCCCAGATACGCAGTATTTT; CDR3aa: CASSYSRRVGPDTQYF
d_gene: TRBD2; v_gene: TRBV7-8; j_gene: TRBJ2-2; abundance: .; CDR3nt: TGTGCCAGCAGCCTCGCTCTACCCTTGGGGGGGGACGGGGAGCTGTTTTTT; CDR3aa: CASSLALPLGGDGELFF
d_gene: .; v_gene: TRBV19; j_gene: TRBJ2-5; abundance: once; CDR3nt: TGTGCCAGTAGTCCCGAAGGGGGGACCCAGTACTTC; CDR3aa: CASSPEGGTQYF
d_gene: TRBD2; v_gene: TRBV29-1; j_gene: TRBJ2-1; abundance: few; CDR3nt: TGCAGCGTAGGGACTAGCGGGTACAATGAGCAGTTCTTC; CDR3aa: CSVGTSGYNEQFF
d_gene: TRBD2; v_gene: TRBV6-1; j_gene: TRBJ2-1; abundance: .; CDR3nt: TGTGCCAGCAGCGAACTTGGACTAGAGGTCGGAGAGCAGTTCTTC; CDR3aa: CASSELGLEVGEQFF
d_gene: TRBD2; v_gene: TRBV7-3; j_gene: TRBJ2-3; abundance: .; CDR3nt: TGTGCCAGCAGCTTAGCGGGAGCGGGCACAGATACGCAGTATTTT; CDR3aa: CASSLAGAGTDTQYF
d_gene: .; v_gene: TRBV18; j_gene: TRBJ2-2; abundance: .; CDR3nt: TGTGCCAGCTCACCCCCGTGGGGGGAGCTGTTTTTT; CDR3aa: CASSPPWGELFF
d_gene: .; v_gene: TRBV4-1; j_gene: TRBJ2-7; abundance: .; CDR3nt: TGCGCCAGCAGCCAACTGGCACATCTATACGAGCAGTACTTC; CDR3aa: CASSQLAHLYEQYF
d_gene: TRBD1; v_gene: TRBV7-3; j_gene: TRBJ2-5; abundance: .; CDR3nt: TGTGCCAGCAGCGTCGGGACAGGGGGCGATTTGACTGTGACCCAGTACTTC; CDR3aa: CASSVGTGGDLTVTQYF
d_gene: .; v_gene: TRBV5-1; j_gene: TRBJ1-5; abundance: .; CDR3nt: TGCGCCAGCAGCTTGGTTCCGGGGATGGATCAGCCCCAGCATTTT; CDR3aa: CASSLVPGMDQPQHF